These 10 T cell receptor beta chains were all obtained from the same sample, sequenced in a study of cytomegalovirus exposure and HLA in healthy donors. Using immunoSEQ multiplex PCR, the repertoire was profiled, and TCRdb retains in-frame clones only, with some absent. Counted here are 190,000 or so clones, about 79% occurring once; the ten biggest clones make up roughly 13%. The sequenced sample consisted of PBMCs. These receptors came from a woman in her thirties in good health and CMV-seropositive.

The J gene is TRBJ2-1, the V gene TRBV10-3; TRBD2 aligns across 14 bases. This CDR3 is built from 16 residues. Germline V CDR1 and CDR2: ENHRY, SYGVKD. With 6 bases clipped from V and 4 bases from J, the junction kept 5 bases outside the gene matches. The CDR3 coding sequence is TGTGCCATCAGCGACAGGACTAGCGGGGGGTACAATGAGCAGTTCTTC. Translated, it gives CAISDRTSGGYNEQFF.

The rearrangement links TRBV27 to TRBJ2-7; 8 positions agree with TRBD2. This CDR3 region has 13 residues. Germline CDR1 MNHEY, CDR2 SMNVEV (reference sequence). The J segment lost 3 bases and the V segment lost 3 bases, leaving 1 base of the junction unmatched. The CDR3 DNA follows: TGTGCCAGCAGTTTCCGGGGGGGCTACGAGCAGTACTTC. Amino acid sequence: CASSFRGGYEQYF.

The CDR3 nucleotides are TGTGCCAGCAGCTTGGATCTAGCGGGAGCCGGGGAGCTGTTTTTT. This codes for CASSLDLAGAGELFF. The chain employs TRBV5-4 and TRBJ2-2, with 10 nucleotides matching TRBD2. V lost 0 bases, J lost 6 bases, and 2 bases stayed unmatched. Germline V gene data show CDR1 as SGHNT and CDR2 as YYREEE (reference sequence). CDR3 length: 15 residues.

This chain connects TRBV6-5 to TRBJ2-7; 8 positions agree with TRBD2. CDR1 is MNHEY, CDR2 SVGAGI, per germline. This CDR3 is built from 12 residues. Unmatched junction bases numbered 3, after V lost 5 bases and J lost 6 bases. CDR3: CASSTGGLEQYF. For the CDR3, the DNA is TGTGCCAGCAGTACGGGAGGGCTCGAGCAGTACTTC.

This clone showed up just a few times. Other DNA sequences in the sample encode the same CDR3. The chain joins TRBV7-9 to TRBJ1-2; D remains ambiguous. The CDR3 has 13 residues. The V end lost 2 bases, the J end lost 1 base, and 5 bases lay between the germline ends. CDR1 is SEHNR, CDR2 FQNEAQ, per germline (reference sequence). The CDR3, as DNA: TGTGCCAGCAGCTTAACAGATAACTATGGCTACACCTTC. Its translation is CASSLTDNYGYTF. The variable domain in full, with the rest retrieved from reference TRBV7-9 and TRBJ1-2, is DTGVSQNPRHKITKRGQNVTFRCDPISEHNRLYWYRQTLGQGPEFLTYFQNEAQLEKSRLLSDRFSAERPKGSFSTLEIQRTEQGDSAMYLCASSLTDNYGYTFGSGTRLTVV.

This clone has more than one count but fewer than ten. The CDR3 here is CASRSYSSSYEQYF. The DNA for the CDR3 is TGTGCCAGCAGGTCGTATTCCTCCTCCTACGAGCAGTACTTC. This chain links TRBV2 with TRBJ2-7; D gene unclear. The CDR3 contains 14 residues. Between the trimmed V and J ends, which lost 6 bases and 0 bases, there was a span of 12 bases. Germline V gene data show CDR1 as SNHLY and CDR2 as FYNNEI. The variable domain in full, completed from reference TRBV2 and TRBJ2-7, reads EPEVTQTPSHQVTQMGQEVILRCVPISNHLYFYWYRQILGQKVEFLVSFYNNEISEKSEIFDDQFSVERPDGSNFTLKIRSTKLEDSAMYFCASRSYSSSYEQYFGPGTRLTVT.

The V gene is TRBV28, the J gene TRBJ1-2, with unresolved D. The CDR3 length is 14 residues. Germline V gene lookup returns CDR1 MDHEN and CDR2 SYDVKM. V lost 5 bases to trimming and J lost 2 bases, with 12 bases between them. The CDR3 here is CASSGSVRNYGYTF. The DNA of the CDR3 is TGTGCCAGCAGTGGGAGTGTTAGAAACTATGGCTACACCTTC.

This sequence joins TRBV6-5 and TRBJ2-3; 7 bases agree with TRBD2. Germline values: CDR1 MNHEY, CDR2 SVGAGI. The ends lost 5 bases at V and 2 bases at J; junction bases unmatched: 4. This CDR3 has 14 residues. In DNA, the CDR3 is TGTGCCAGCAGTAGCCGGGGGGACACAGATACGCAGTATTTT. Amino acid sequence: CASSSRGDTDTQYF.

This sequence joins TRBV2 and TRBJ2-1, with 8 bases lining up with TRBD2. This CDR3 spans 17 amino acids. CDR1 is SNHLY and CDR2 is FYNNEI in the germline V gene. Trimming at V came to 5 bases and at J to 2 bases, leaving 11 bases not matched to a gene. This CDR3 is CASSPQNSGGPYNEQFF. The CDR3 region has the DNA TGTGCCAGCAGTCCTCAAAACTCGGGAGGGCCCTACAATGAGCAGTTCTTC.

V is TRBV5-1 and J is TRBJ1-1; 9 bases fit TRBD1. Germline CDR1 and CDR2: SGHRS and YFSETQ. The V segment lost 3 bases and the J segment 1 base; nucleotides outside the gene matches: 4. The CDR3 runs 15 residues. CDR3 residues: CASSWTGAENTEAFF. The CDR3 coding sequence is TGCGCCAGCAGCTGGACAGGGGCGGAGAACACTGAAGCTTTCTTT. Based on the CDR3 plus reference TRBV5-1 and TRBJ1-1, the full variable domain is KAGVTQTPRYLIKTRGQQVTLSCSPISGHRSVSWYQQTPGQGLQFLFEYFSETQRNKGNFPGRFSGRQFSNSRSEMNVSTLELGDSALYLCASSWTGAENTEAFFGQGTRLTVV.